These 3 T cell receptor beta chains were sequenced from one sample in a study of blood T cell repertoires in COVID-19 (dated by TCRdb to 2018 to 2021). The library was obtained by the immunoSEQ multiplex PCR assay. As stored in TCRdb, this immuneACCESS dataset retains in-frame rearrangements with V and J assigned. A fraction of the clones does not appear; measured against another copy, unresolved V genes explain less than half of the discrepancy, and the remainder lacks a known reason. The table for this sample lists about 150,000 clones; around 82% of them were counted only once. The top ten clonotypes cover about 0.63% of the sample. The sample consisted of peripheral blood. Receptors originate from a man in his 60s with COVID-19, enrolled during active disease.

This chain joins TRBV6-5 and TRBJ1-2; 9 bases map to TRBD1. This CDR3 contains 14 residues. Trimming cost V 6 bases and J 6 bases; bases outside gene matches: 8. CDR1 is MNHEY, CDR2 SVGAGI, per germline. CDR3 region: CASRGGTGRNGYTF. CDR3 sequence (DNA): TGTGCCAGCAGGGGGGGGACAGGGAGAAATGGCTACACCTTC.

This clone was recorded once. V is TRBV4-3 and J is TRBJ1-5, with D uncertain. The CDR3 has 16 residues. The V gene's germline CDR1 is LGHNA and CDR2 YSLEER. Between the trimmed V and J ends, which lost 1 base and 0 bases, there was a span of 10 bases. CDR3: CASSQVYSPSNQPQHF. CDR3 in DNA: TGCGCCAGCAGCCAAGTATACAGCCCTAGCAATCAGCCCCAGCATTTT.

The chain uses TRBV19 and TRBJ2-7, with TRBD2 matching over 8 bases. The CDR3 is made up of 12 amino acids. The germline CDR1 and CDR2 sequences are LNHDA and SQIVND (reference sequence). J lost 13 bases, V lost 5 bases, and 10 bases had no gene match. The CDR3 loop is CASSGTGTSFYF. The CDR3 region has the DNA TGTGCCAGTAGTGGAACCGGGACTAGTTTTTACTTC.